The sample holds a few counts of the clone carrying this T cell receptor (beta chain). Its antigen remains unidentified. This CDR3 is 14 amino acids long. Germline V gives CDR1 LGHNA, CDR2 YSLEER. The V end was cut by 7 bases, the J end by 6 bases, with 16 bases between. In TCRdb, the 5' RACE reads were re-called with MiXCR into one record per CDR3 protein. The sample yields more than 600,000 distinct CDR3 sequences, 18% seen once. This sample stems from a study of identical twins. Overall study results and limits: Twins' excess sharing was less marked for out-of-frame beta sequences. Its conclusions, products of cross-sectional statistical analysis, did not come from following the same donors. Invariant MAIT and iNKT cells could partly confound zero-insertion analyses.

The sample also formed part of further work on T cells expressing NK-cell markers. That publication notes: Sorted CD3+CD56+NKG2C+, CD3+CD56+NKG2C- and CD3+CD56-NKG2C+ T cells supplied TCR beta repertoires.

Material for sequencing was PBMCs. This sequence joins TRBV4-3 and TRBJ2-1; perhaps TRBD1 as D (6 bases). The sequence was collected from a woman aged 18-29 years in good health. CDR3 sequence (DNA): TGCGCCAGCAAACAGGGAAATAGCGTCAATGAGCAGTTCTTC. Its protein is CASKQGNSVNEQFF.